The T cell receptor (beta chain) under discussion was sequenced for a study of glioma-infiltrating T cells. General study points: Only very few CDR3 sequences appeared in both tissue and blood.

Using RNA template, CDR3s of TCR alpha and beta were amplified with iRepertoire arm-PCR. Tissue mRNA or PBMC total RNA, roughly 85-450 ng, went into one-step reverse transcription and amplification. TCRdb redid the calling of the multiplex PCR reads with MiXCR, one entry per CDR3 protein. This table holds over a thousand distinct CDR3 sequences, approximately 28% found once. The CDR3 consists of 16 residues. With V trimmed by 1 base and J by 6 bases, 11 bases remained unmatched. CDR1 MNHGY and CDR2 SAAAGT come from the germline V gene. Points on this clonotype: Its antigen remains unknown. The size of this beta chain means little, since it is a stray read in a library made for alpha chains.

The clonotype was recovered from a human donor with low-grade glioma or glioblastoma, undergoing nonglioma brain surgery, or in good health (not recorded which). Sequenced sample: glioma tissue, nonneoplastic brain tissue, or PBMCs (not recorded which). The rearrangement links TRBV6-8 to TRBJ1-1; 7 nucleotides match TRBD1. The CDR3 nucleotides read TGTGCCAGCAGTTACTTCATGACTCGACAGGGAGCTGAAGCTTTCTTT. Protein: CASSYFMTRQGAEAFF.